Below, 25 T cell receptor beta chains from the same sample are listed, as sequenced in a study of T cells expressing NK-cell markers. TCRdb re-called the 5' RACE reads and gives one entry per CDR3 protein, without DNA. This sample lists a few hundred thousand distinct CDR3 sequences; its ten largest clones have around 0.4%. The source material was blood T cells: a sorted CD56 or NKG2C T cell subset, CD4+ or CD8+ T cells, or bulk PBMC T cells (not recorded which). The receptors come from a young man in good health.

V gene TRBV9 combines with J gene TRBJ1-3. CDR3 length equals 15 residues. Germline V gene sequence: CDR1 SGDLS, CDR2 YYNGEE. The CDR3 region is CASSALTDSGNTIYF.

The gene calls are TRBV4-2 and TRBJ2-2; the D call of TRBD1 rests on TCRdb alone, since no DNA is present to check it. The CDR3 is 17 residues long. CDR1 is LGHNA and CDR2 is YNFKEQ in the germline V gene. The CDR3 spells CASSQGRGLPGTGELFF.

This chain joins TRBV7-9 and TRBJ2-2; checking the TCRdb D call of TRBD1 is not possible without DNA. From germline, CDR1 is SEHNR and CDR2 FQNEAQ (reference sequence). CDR3 length equals 19 residues. CDR3 amino acids: CASSSSGGRGSWGTGELFF.

This chain connects TRBV18 to TRBJ2-2. The CDR3 is 16 residues long. CDR1 and CDR2 (germline): KGHSH, LQKENI. CDR3 sequence reads: CASSPIRTANTGELFF.

This chain connects TRBV6-2 or TRBV6-3 to TRBJ2-7; TCRdb picks TRBD2, but there is no DNA to check that call. Germline CDR1 reads MNHEY; CDR2 reads SVGEGT. The CDR3 extends over 13 amino acids. CDR3 protein: CATRTSGSYEQYF.

The V gene is TRBV20-1, the J gene TRBJ2-7; the TCRdb call, TRBD2, lacks DNA for checking. CDR1 and CDR2 (germline): DFQATT, SNEGSKA (reference sequence). The length of the CDR3 is 14 residues. The CDR3 sequence is CSARDPRSSYEQYF.

The chain joins TRBV12-3 or TRBV12-4 to TRBJ2-2. The CDR3 runs to 11 residues. CDR3: CASSTLEELFF.

The chain uses TRBV29-1 and TRBJ2-7; the D call of TRBD1 rests on TCRdb alone, since no DNA is present to check it. This CDR3 is built from 12 residues. Germline assignment: CDR1 SQVTM and CDR2 ANQGSEA. The CDR3 region is CSIRTASYEQYF.

This chain links TRBV20-1 with TRBJ1-1; TCRdb's assignment of TRBD1 cannot be checked, as there is no DNA. The CDR3 sequence is 14 residues long. CDR1 and CDR2 (germline): DFQATT, SNEGSKA (reference sequence). The CDR3 reads CSARRQGPNTEAFF.

J is TRBJ1-4 and V is TRBV7-9; the TRBD1 assignment by TCRdb is unverifiable without DNA. The CDR3 contains 15 residues. Per germline, CDR1 SEHNR and CDR2 FQNEAQ (reference sequence). The CDR3 is CASSPGTAPNEKLFF.

V and J are TRBV28 and TRBJ1-1. The CDR3 extends over 11 amino acids. Germline CDR1 is MDHEN and CDR2 is SYDVKM. This chain's CDR3 is CASSNSRWAFF.

The chain employs TRBV5-4 and TRBJ2-7; TCRdb's D gene call, TRBD1, goes unchecked for lack of DNA. This CDR3 has 15 residues. Germline CDR1 and CDR2: SGHNT and YYREEE (reference sequence). The CDR3 loop reads CASSPGGTDSYEQYF. Looking up the rest from reference TRBV5-4 and TRBJ2-7 gives the full variable domain: ETGVTQSPTHLIKTRGQQVTLRCSSQSGHNTVSWYQQALGQGPQFIFQYYREEENGRGNFPPRFSGLQFPNYSSELNVNALELDDSALYLCASSPGGTDSYEQYFGPGTRLTVT.

The chain is built from TRBV19 and TRBJ2-6; TCRdb gives TRBD1 as the D gene, but with no DNA this cannot be confirmed. The CDR3 loop spans 17 amino acids. Germline assignment: CDR1 LNHDA and CDR2 SQIVND (reference sequence). The CDR3 is CASSARPRGSGANVLTF.

The gene calls are TRBV10-3 and TRBJ2-3; TCRdb indicates TRBD1, and absent DNA this call remains unverified. The CDR3 consists of 16 residues. CDR1 and CDR2 from the germline V gene are ENHRY and SYGVKD. The CDR3 region is CAIRAGQTLVTDTQYF.

The chain combines TRBV20-1 with TRBJ2-6. Germline V gene lookup returns CDR1 DFQATT and CDR2 SNEGSKA (reference sequence). This CDR3 comprises 18 residues. The CDR3 sequence is CSARDATAPSSGANVLTF.

The J gene is TRBJ2-7, the V gene TRBV20-1. Germline assignment: CDR1 DFQATT and CDR2 SNEGSKA (reference sequence). This CDR3 is built from 14 residues. The CDR3 protein is CSASGLGNSYEQYF.

The V call is TRBV18, the J call TRBJ2-6; TCRdb names TRBD1, which stays unverified in the absence of DNA. CDR1 is KGHSH and CDR2 is LQKENI in the germline V gene. The CDR3 contains 16 residues. CDR3 protein: CASSPNRGSGANVLTF.

CDR3 region: CSARPTRGGRGNQPQHF. The rearrangement uses TRBV20-1 and TRBJ1-5; lacking DNA, the TRBD1 call made by TCRdb goes unchecked. The CDR3 runs to 17 residues. The germline CDR1 and CDR2 sequences are DFQATT and SNEGSKA (reference sequence).

The rearrangement joins TRBV12-3 or TRBV12-4 to TRBJ2-1; the TRBD1 assignment by TCRdb is unverifiable without DNA. The CDR3 consists of 16 residues. The CDR3 sequence is CASSPGAGTPYNEQFF.

This rearrangement joins TRBV12-3 or TRBV12-4 to TRBJ2-5; TCRdb's assignment of TRBD2 cannot be checked, as there is no DNA. The CDR3 has 15 residues. The CDR3 reads CASSSSSGMLWTQYF.

The chain recombines TRBV12-5 with TRBJ2-2; TCRdb lists TRBD2, though no DNA is available to test this call. In germline, CDR1 is LGHNT, CDR2 FRNRAP. The CDR3 has 13 residues. The CDR3 reads CASRGTDTGELFF.

CDR3 amino acids: CASSFLPLTSGTTDTQYF. This chain joins TRBV27 and TRBJ2-3; TCRdb indicates TRBD2, and absent DNA this call remains unverified. The CDR3 totals 18 residues. In germline, CDR1 is MNHEY, CDR2 SMNVEV (reference sequence).

The gene calls are TRBV4-1 and TRBJ2-6; absent DNA, TCRdb's TRBD1 call cannot be checked. The germline gives CDR1 MGHRA, CDR2 YSYEKL. The CDR3 length is 19 residues. CDR3 sequence reads: CASSQDPGQGGSGANVLTF.

The chain couples TRBV12-3 or TRBV12-4 to TRBJ2-1; the TCRdb D gene call, TRBD2, has no DNA to confirm it. This CDR3 has 16 amino acids. CDR3 protein: CASSLRRGSSGNEQFF.

The J gene is TRBJ2-1, the V gene TRBV5-1. CDR3 length: 14 amino acids. Germline V CDR1 and CDR2: SGHRS, YFSETQ. CDR3 in amino acids: CASSFEAVLNEQFF.